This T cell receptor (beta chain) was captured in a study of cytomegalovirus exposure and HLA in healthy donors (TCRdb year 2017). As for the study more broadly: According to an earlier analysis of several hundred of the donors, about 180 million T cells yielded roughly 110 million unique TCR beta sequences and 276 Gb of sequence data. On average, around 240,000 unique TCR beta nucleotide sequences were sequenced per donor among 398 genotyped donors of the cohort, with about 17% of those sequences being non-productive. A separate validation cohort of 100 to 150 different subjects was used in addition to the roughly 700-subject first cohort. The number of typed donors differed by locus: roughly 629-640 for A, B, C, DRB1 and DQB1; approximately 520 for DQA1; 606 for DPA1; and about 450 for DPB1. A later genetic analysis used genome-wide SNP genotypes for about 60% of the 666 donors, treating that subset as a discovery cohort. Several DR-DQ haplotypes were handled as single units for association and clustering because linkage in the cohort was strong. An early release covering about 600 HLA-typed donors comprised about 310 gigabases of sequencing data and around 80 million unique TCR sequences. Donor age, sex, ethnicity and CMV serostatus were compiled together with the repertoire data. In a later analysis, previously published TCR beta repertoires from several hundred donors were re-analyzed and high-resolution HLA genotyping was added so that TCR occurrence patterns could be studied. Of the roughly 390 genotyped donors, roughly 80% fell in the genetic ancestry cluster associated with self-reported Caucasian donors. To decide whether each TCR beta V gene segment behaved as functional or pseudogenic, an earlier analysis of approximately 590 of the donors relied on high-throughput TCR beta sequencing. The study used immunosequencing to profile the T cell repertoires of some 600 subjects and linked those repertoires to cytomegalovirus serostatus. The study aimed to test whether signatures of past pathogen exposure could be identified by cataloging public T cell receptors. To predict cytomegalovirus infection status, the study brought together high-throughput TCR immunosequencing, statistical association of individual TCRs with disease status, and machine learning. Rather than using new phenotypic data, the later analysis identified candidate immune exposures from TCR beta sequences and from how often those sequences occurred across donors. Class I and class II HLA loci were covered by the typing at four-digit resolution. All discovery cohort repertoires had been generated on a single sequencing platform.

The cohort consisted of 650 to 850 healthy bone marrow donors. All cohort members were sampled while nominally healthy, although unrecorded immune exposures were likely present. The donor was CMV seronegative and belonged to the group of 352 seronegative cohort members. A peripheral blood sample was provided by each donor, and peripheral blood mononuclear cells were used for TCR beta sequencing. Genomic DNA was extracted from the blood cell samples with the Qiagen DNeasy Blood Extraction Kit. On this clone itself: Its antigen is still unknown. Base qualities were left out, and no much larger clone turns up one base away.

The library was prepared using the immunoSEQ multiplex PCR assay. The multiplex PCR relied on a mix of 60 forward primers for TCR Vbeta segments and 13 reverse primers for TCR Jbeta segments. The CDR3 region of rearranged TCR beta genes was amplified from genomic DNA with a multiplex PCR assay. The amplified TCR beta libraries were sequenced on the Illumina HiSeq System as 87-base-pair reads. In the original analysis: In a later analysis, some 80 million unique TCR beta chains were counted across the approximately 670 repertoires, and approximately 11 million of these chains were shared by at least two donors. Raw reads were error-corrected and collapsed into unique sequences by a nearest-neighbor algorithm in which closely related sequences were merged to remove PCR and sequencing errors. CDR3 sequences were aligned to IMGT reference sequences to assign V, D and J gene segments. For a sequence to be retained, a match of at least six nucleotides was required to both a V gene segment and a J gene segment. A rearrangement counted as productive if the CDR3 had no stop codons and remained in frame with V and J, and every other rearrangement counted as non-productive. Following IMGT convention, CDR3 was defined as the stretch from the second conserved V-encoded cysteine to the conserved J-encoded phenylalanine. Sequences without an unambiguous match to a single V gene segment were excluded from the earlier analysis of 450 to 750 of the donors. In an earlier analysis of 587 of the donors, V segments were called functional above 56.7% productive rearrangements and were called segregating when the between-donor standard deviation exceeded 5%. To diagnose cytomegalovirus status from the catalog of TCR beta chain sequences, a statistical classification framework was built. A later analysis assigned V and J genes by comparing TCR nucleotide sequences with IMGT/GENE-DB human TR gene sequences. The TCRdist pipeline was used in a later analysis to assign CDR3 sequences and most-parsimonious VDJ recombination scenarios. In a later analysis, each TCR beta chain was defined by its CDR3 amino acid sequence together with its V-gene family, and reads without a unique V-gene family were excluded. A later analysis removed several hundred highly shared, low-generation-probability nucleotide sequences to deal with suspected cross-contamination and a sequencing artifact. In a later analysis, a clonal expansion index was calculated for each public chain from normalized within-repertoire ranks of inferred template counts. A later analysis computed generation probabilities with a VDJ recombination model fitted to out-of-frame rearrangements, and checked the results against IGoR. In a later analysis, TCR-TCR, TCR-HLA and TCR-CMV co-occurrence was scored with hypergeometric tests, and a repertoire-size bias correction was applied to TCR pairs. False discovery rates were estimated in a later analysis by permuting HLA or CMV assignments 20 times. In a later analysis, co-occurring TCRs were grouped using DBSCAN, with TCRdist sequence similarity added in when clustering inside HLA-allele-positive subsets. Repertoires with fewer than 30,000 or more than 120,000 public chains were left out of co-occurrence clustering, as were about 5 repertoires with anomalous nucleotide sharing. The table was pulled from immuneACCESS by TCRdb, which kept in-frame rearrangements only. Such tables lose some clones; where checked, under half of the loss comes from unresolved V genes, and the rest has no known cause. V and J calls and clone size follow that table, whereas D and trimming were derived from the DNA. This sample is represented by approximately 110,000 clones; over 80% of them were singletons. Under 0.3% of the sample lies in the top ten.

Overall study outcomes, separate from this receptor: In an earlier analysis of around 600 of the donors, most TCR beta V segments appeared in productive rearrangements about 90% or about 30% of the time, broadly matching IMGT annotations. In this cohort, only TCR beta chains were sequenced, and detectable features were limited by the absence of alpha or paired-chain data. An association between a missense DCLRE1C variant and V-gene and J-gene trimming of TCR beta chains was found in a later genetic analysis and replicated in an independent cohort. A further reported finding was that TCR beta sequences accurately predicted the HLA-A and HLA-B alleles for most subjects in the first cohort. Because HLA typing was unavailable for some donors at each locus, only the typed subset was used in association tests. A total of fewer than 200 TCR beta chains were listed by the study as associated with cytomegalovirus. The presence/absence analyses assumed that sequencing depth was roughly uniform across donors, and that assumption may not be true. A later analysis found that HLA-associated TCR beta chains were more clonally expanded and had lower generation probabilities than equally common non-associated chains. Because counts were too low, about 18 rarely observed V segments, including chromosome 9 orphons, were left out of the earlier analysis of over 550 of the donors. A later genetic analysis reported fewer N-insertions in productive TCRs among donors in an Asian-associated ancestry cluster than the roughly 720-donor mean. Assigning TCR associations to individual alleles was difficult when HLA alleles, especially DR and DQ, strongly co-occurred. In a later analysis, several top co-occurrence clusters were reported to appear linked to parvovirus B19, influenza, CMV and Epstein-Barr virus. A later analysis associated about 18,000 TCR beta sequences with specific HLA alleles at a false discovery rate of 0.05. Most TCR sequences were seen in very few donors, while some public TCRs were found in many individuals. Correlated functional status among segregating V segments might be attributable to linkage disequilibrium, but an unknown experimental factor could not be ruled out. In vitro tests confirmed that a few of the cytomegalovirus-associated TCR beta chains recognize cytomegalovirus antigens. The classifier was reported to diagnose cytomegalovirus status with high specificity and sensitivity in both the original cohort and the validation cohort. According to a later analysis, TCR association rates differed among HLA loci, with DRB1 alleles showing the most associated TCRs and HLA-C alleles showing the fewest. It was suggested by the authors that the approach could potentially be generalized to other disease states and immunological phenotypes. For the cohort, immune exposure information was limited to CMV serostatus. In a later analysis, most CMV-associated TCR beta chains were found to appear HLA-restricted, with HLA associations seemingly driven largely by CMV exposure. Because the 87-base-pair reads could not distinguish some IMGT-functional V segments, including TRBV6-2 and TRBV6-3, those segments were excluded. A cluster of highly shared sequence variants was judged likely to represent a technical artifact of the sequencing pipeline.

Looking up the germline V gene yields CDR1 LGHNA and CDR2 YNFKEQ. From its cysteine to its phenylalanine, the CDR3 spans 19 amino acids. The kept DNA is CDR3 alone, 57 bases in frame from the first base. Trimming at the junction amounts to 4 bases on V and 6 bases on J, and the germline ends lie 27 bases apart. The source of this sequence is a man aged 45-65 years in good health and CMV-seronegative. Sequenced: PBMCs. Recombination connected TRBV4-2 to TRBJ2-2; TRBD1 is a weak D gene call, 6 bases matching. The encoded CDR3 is CASSPLRVEGGEGAGELFF. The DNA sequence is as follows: TGTGCCAGCAGCCCACTCCGGGTGGAAGGGGGAGAGGGAGCCGGGGAGCTGTTTTTT.